The 28 T cell receptor beta chains listed next were all sequenced from one sample in a study of blood T cell repertoires in COVID-19. Clones were sequenced by immunoSEQ multiplex PCR, and TCRdb holds only the in-frame ones, with some missing. The repertoire includes about 190,000 clones, approximately 77% of them detected once, and under 12% sits in the top ten. The source material was peripheral blood. The receptors stem from a woman over 75 with active or convalescent COVID-19.

The rearrangement links TRBV19 to TRBJ1-3, with a possible D match to TRBD1 (6 bases). V was trimmed by 5 bases and J by 4 bases, leaving 18 bases between them. Germline V CDR1 and CDR2: LNHDA, SQIVND (reference sequence). The length of the CDR3 is 16 residues. The CDR3 spells CASSDERGNGGNTIYF. The CDR3 DNA follows: TGTGCCAGTAGTGACGAAAGGGGGAATGGAGGAAACACCATATATTTT.

V gene TRBV5-1 combines with J gene TRBJ2-3, with TRBD1 matching 8 bases. The J segment lost 0 bases and the V segment lost 3 bases, leaving 9 bases of the junction unmatched. The CDR3 consists of 17 residues. Per germline, CDR1 SGHRS and CDR2 YFSETQ. DNA for the CDR3: TGCGCCAGCAGCTCTAGCCCTCAGGGGGCAAGCACAGATACGCAGTATTTT. Translating gives CASSSSPQGASTDTQYF. Filled out from reference TRBV5-1 and TRBJ2-3, the complete variable domain reads KAGVTQTPRYLIKTRGQQVTLSCSPISGHRSVSWYQQTPGQGLQFLFEYFSETQRNKGNFPGRFSGRQFSNSRSEMNVSTLELGDSALYLCASSSSPQGASTDTQYFGPGTRLTVL.

V is TRBV19 and J is TRBJ2-7, with 10 bases fitting TRBD1. Per germline, CDR1 LNHDA and CDR2 SQIVND (reference sequence). Losses at the gene ends were 3 bases for V and 9 bases for J; bases not matched to a gene: 8. The CDR3 consists of 14 residues. CDR3 protein: CASSIQGQGLAQYF. The DNA of the CDR3 is TGTGCCAGTAGTATTCAGGGACAGGGGTTAGCGCAGTACTTC.

The chain joins TRBV4-2 to TRBJ1-2; 11 nucleotides agree with TRBD1. V lost 4 bases and J lost 1; bases outside the gene matches: 2. CDR1 LGHNA and CDR2 YNFKEQ come from the germline V gene. This CDR3 region has 15 residues. CDR3 loop: CASSRGTGGNYGYTF. The CDR3 DNA reads TGTGCCAGCAGCCGCGGGACAGGGGGTAACTATGGCTACACCTTC.

This clone was detected a few times. As DNA, the CDR3 is TGTGCCAGCAGCTCGGACAGGACCTCCTATAATTCACCCCTCCACTTT. It specifies CASSSDRTSYNSPLHF. This chain connects TRBV5-4 to TRBJ1-6, with 7 bases lining up with TRBD1. From germline, CDR1 is SGHNT and CDR2 YYREEE (reference sequence). J was trimmed by 0 bases and V by 3 bases; bases with no gene match: 3. This CDR3 is 16 amino acids long.

The chain uses TRBV7-8 and TRBJ2-5; 8 bases are shared with TRBD2. The CDR3 has 16 residues. CDR1 is SGHVS, CDR2 FQNEAQ, per germline. V gave up 5 bases and J gave up 3 bases; unmatched junction bases: 11. The CDR3 DNA follows: TGTGCCAGCAGCCCCCCCGGAACTAGCGGTAAAGAGACCCAGTACTTC. It is translated as CASSPPGTSGKETQYF.

The rearrangement uses TRBV6-6 and TRBJ2-7; 13 bases fit TRBD2. The V gene's germline CDR1 is MNHNY and CDR2 SVGAGI (reference sequence). CDR3 size: 15 residues. V was pared by 6 bases and J by 5 bases, with 7 bases of the junction left unmatched. The CDR3 sequence is CASRPPGTSGDEQYF. The DNA for the CDR3 is TGTGCCAGCAGACCACCCGGGACTAGCGGGGACGAGCAGTACTTC.

The chain has TRBV7-9 and TRBJ1-5; D uncertain. CDR3 length: 12 amino acids. Deletions cut 1 base from V and 6 bases from J, with 4 bases between. Looked up from germline, CDR1 is SEHNR and CDR2 is FQNEAQ (reference sequence). Written as DNA, the CDR3 is TGTGCCAGCAGCTTAGGGAGTCAGCCCCAGCATTTT. Its translation: CASSLGSQPQHF.

The genes are TRBV14 and TRBJ2-7, with D perhaps matching TRBD2 (6 bases). CDR3 length equals 13 residues. CDR1 is SGHDN, CDR2 FVKESK, per germline. V was clipped by 4 bases and J by 6 bases, with 13 bases between them. In DNA form, the CDR3 reads TGTGCCAGCAGCCCTCAGCAGGAGGGCGAGCAGTACTTC. Encoded protein: CASSPQQEGEQYF.

J is TRBJ1-2 and V is TRBV6-5, with TRBD1 matching 7 bases. With 9 bases clipped from V and 2 bases from J, the junction kept 12 bases outside the gene matches. Germline loops: CDR1 MNHEY, CDR2 SVGAGI. The CDR3 sequence is 15 residues long. DNA for the CDR3: TGTGCCAGTGGACCCAACCGCAGGGGGAACTATGGCTACACCTTC. Translation gives CASGPNRRGNYGYTF.

Remarks on this clone: Mismatch with germline at one junction end may stem from a read error. The rearrangement joins TRBV9 to TRBJ2-3, with TRBD1 identical over 7 bases. The CDR3 is 15 residues long. The germline CDR1 and CDR2 sequences are SGDLS and YYNGEE. This CDR3 reads CASTVGGQPTDTQYF. The CDR3 DNA reads TGTGCCAGCACCGTAGGGGGACAGCCCACAGATACGCAGTATTTT.

This CDR3 reads CASKGEVNTEAFF. CDR3 nucleotide sequence: TGTGCCAGCAAAGGGGAAGTAAACACTGAAGCTTTCTTT. J is TRBJ1-1 and V is TRBV6-5; possible D gene TRBD1, 5 bases. CDR1 is MNHEY and CDR2 is SVGAGI in the germline V gene. Trimming cost V 7 bases and J 2 bases, with 11 bases left between them. The CDR3 has 13 residues.

This chain uses TRBV5-1 with TRBJ2-7, with TRBD1 matching 7 bases. This CDR3 is 16 amino acids long. From germline, CDR1 is SGHRS and CDR2 YFSETQ. Trimming removed 4 bases from V and 1 base from J; junction bases left unmatched: 11. The CDR3 is CASSPRSAGGSYEQYF. DNA for the CDR3: TGCGCCAGCAGCCCCAGATCGGCAGGGGGTTCCTACGAGCAGTACTTC.

J is TRBJ2-5 and V is TRBV2; TRBD1 matches at 7 bases. CDR1 and CDR2 from the germline V gene are SNHLY and FYNNEI. This CDR3 is built from 14 residues. Trimming took 7 bases from V and 1 from J; bases not matched to a gene: 6. The DNA of the CDR3 is TGTGCCAGCACTTATGGGACAGCCCAAGAGACCCAGTACTTC. Its protein is CASTYGTAQETQYF.

This clone was seen a single time. V is TRBV6-5 and J is TRBJ2-7; tentatively, D is TRBD1 (6 bases). V was pared by 0 bases and J by 3 bases, with 15 bases between. The CDR3 spans 16 residues. The V gene's germline CDR1 is MNHEY and CDR2 SVGAGI. The chain's CDR3 is CASSYSINRVLYEQYF. The CDR3, as DNA: TGTGCCAGCAGTTACTCGATAAACAGGGTGCTCTACGAGCAGTACTTC.

The chain uses TRBV7-2 and TRBJ1-1; the match to TRBD1 covers 7 bases. This CDR3 comprises 13 residues. Germline CDR1 reads SGHTA; CDR2 reads FQGNSA. Trimming took 8 bases from V and 1 from J; bases not matched to a gene: 4. This chain's CDR3 is CASGGQANTEAFF. For the CDR3, the DNA is TGTGCCAGCGGTGGACAGGCGAACACTGAAGCTTTCTTT.

The V gene is TRBV7-9, the J gene TRBJ2-7, with TRBD1 as a possible D gene (6 bases). The V gene lost 5 bases and the J gene lost 3 bases, with 11 bases spanning the gap. The CDR3 sequence is 13 residues long. The germline V gene has CDR1 SEHNR and CDR2 FQNEAQ (reference sequence). For the CDR3, the DNA is TGTGCCAGCAGCCCAGGGGTAATCTACGAGCAGTACTTC. It translates to CASSPGVIYEQYF. The whole variable domain, filled in from reference TRBV7-9 and TRBJ2-7, reads DTGVSQNPRHKITKRGQNVTFRCDPISEHNRLYWYRQTLGQGPEFLTYFQNEAQLEKSRLLSDRFSAERPKGSFSTLEIQRTEQGDSAMYLCASSPGVIYEQYFGPGTRLTVT.

The J gene is TRBJ2-2, the V gene TRBV18, with 12 bases matching TRBD2. Germline V gene sequence: CDR1 KGHSH, CDR2 LQKENI. This CDR3 region has 17 residues. Trimming took 3 bases from V and 5 from J; bases not matched to a gene: 7. The chain's CDR3 is CASSPATGTSGTGELFF. The CDR3 DNA is TGTGCCAGCTCACCGGCAACCGGGACTAGCGGGACCGGGGAGCTGTTTTTT.

Only one count was recorded for this clone. In DNA, the CDR3 is TGCGCCAGCAGCTTGGCCCTGAGCTCCTACGAGCAGTACTTC. Amino acid sequence: CASSLALSSYEQYF. The rearrangement uses TRBV5-1 and TRBJ2-7; D is unresolved. The CDR3 spans 14 residues. Germline CDR1 is SGHRS and CDR2 is YFSETQ. Deletions cut 0 bases from V and 0 bases from J, with 7 bases between.

The CDR3 DNA reads as TGTGCAAGTCGCTCACATCGGGAGTACGGCACAGATACGCAGTATTTT. Translation gives CASRSHREYGTDTQYF. V is TRBV12-2 and J is TRBJ2-3; TRBD2 reflects the table's D call only, with no check against the DNA. TRBV12-2 is classified as a pseudogene. The CDR3 totals 16 residues.

The rearrangement links TRBV6-5 to TRBJ1-2; D might be TRBD1 (6 bases). The germline V gene encodes CDR1 MNHEY and CDR2 SVGAGI. Trimming took 0 bases from V and 5 from J, leaving 13 bases between them. The CDR3 is 15 amino acids. The CDR3 is CASSYSRQVQYGYTF. In DNA, the CDR3 is TGTGCCAGCAGTTACTCTCGACAGGTCCAGTATGGCTACACCTTC.

The chain recombines TRBV5-1 with TRBJ2-7; the D gene is possibly TRBD1 (8 bases). CDR3 length: 17 amino acids. CDR1 SGHRS and CDR2 YFSETQ come from the germline V gene. V was shortened by 2 bases and J by 5 bases, with 23 bases between the two germline ends. The DNA of the CDR3 is TGCGCCAGCAGCTTTTTTTACAGGGGGGGTGGACGGAACGAGCAGTACTTC. Amino acids: CASSFFYRGGGRNEQYF.

This clone was observed a few times. The rearrangement joins TRBV6-5 to TRBJ2-2, with TRBD1 matching 8 bases. V trimming: 2 bases; J trimming: 6 bases; junction bases outside the gene matches: 5. The CDR3 has 15 amino acids. Germline V gives CDR1 MNHEY, CDR2 SVGAGI. The CDR3 loop reads CASSYETGVAGELFF. CDR3 bases: TGTGCCAGCAGTTACGAGACAGGGGTAGCCGGGGAGCTGTTTTTT.

The rearrangement links TRBV7-8 to TRBJ1-4; 8 bases match TRBD1. Germline CDR1 is SGHVS and CDR2 is FQNEAQ. V was clipped by 5 bases and J by 3 bases; unmatched bases: 2. The CDR3 contains 14 residues. The CDR3 region has the DNA TGTGCCAGCAGCCCGACAGGGGCTAATGAAAAACTGTTTTTT. It translates to CASSPTGANEKLFF.

On this clone itself: The same CDR3 arises from other DNA sequences in this sample as well. This chain connects TRBV5-1 to TRBJ1-1; D unresolved. The V gene lost 0 bases and the J gene lost 5 bases, with 8 bases spanning the gap. Looked up from germline, CDR1 is SGHRS and CDR2 is YFSETQ. This CDR3 has 13 residues. The CDR3 DNA reads TGCGCCAGCAGCTTGGAACCCGGGACTGAAGCTTTCTTT. Its translation: CASSLEPGTEAFF.

The V call is TRBV6-1, the J call TRBJ1-2; TRBD1 aligns across 8 bases. V lost 2 bases to trimming and J lost 1 base; unmatched junction nucleotides: 3. The germline V gene encodes CDR1 MNHNS and CDR2 SASEGT. The CDR3 is 15 amino acids. CDR3 sequence reads: CASSEQGAFNYGYTF. The CDR3 coding sequence is TGTGCCAGCAGTGAACAGGGGGCTTTTAACTATGGCTACACCTTC.

CDR3 DNA sequence: TGTGCCAGCAGCACCGGACAGGGGCGCGGGGAGCTGTTTTTT. Residues: CASSTGQGRGELFF. The chain joins TRBV7-9 to TRBJ2-2, with 9 positions matching TRBD1. The V segment lost 5 bases and the J segment 7 bases; nucleotides outside the gene matches: 5. Germline assignment: CDR1 SEHNR and CDR2 FQNEAQ (reference sequence). The CDR3 is made up of 14 amino acids.

This clone was found once. V and J are TRBV5-6 and TRBJ1-2, with TRBD1 identical over 8 bases. The junction had 13 bases not matched to a gene; V was cut back by 2 bases and J by 4 bases. The CDR3 is 17 amino acids. Per germline, CDR1 SGHDT and CDR2 YYEEEE. The CDR3 DNA reads TGTGCCAGCAGCTTCCGAGGGACAGGACGTCTCGGCTATGGCTACACCTTC. Its protein is CASSFRGTGRLGYGYTF.